A single sample is the source of the 31 T cell receptor beta chains below, sequenced in a study of cytomegalovirus exposure and HLA in healthy donors. Primers for the PCR totalled 60 Vbeta and 13 Jbeta. The assay was immunoSEQ multiplex PCR, and TCRdb's table has in-frame clones only and misses some. The sample includes about 120,000 clones, over 65% seen only once; the top ten take 20%. Sequenced sample: PBMCs. The source of these receptors is a man younger than 30 in good health and CMV-seropositive.

This clone was observed a single time. The chain uses TRBV27 and TRBJ1-5; D uncertain. Looked up from germline, CDR1 is MNHEY and CDR2 is SMNVEV (reference sequence). This CDR3 has 14 residues. V was clipped by 3 bases and J by 2 bases, with 8 bases between them. CDR3 residues: CASSFEGGNQPQHF. The CDR3 coding sequence is TGTGCCAGCAGTTTTGAGGGCGGCAATCAGCCCCAGCATTTT.

This clone occurred once. The chain is built from TRBV4-1 and TRBJ1-2, with 9 bases that match TRBD1. CDR1 is MGHRA and CDR2 is YSYEKL in the germline V gene. This CDR3 comprises 17 residues. Losses at the gene ends were 4 bases for V and 6 bases for J; bases not matched to a gene: 15. CDR3 sequence (DNA): TGCGCCAGCAGCCGAGGAGACAGGGGGGGTCCTAGTGATGGCTACACCTTC. Amino acid sequence: CASSRGDRGGPSDGYTF.

This clone is a singleton in its sample. The chain joins TRBV9 to TRBJ1-2; 8 nucleotides align to TRBD1. Germline CDR1 is SGDLS and CDR2 is YYNGEE. J lost 6 bases, V lost 0 bases, and 10 bases had no gene match. The CDR3 length is 16 residues. CDR3 sequence reads: CASSVGGPGTGDGYTF. In DNA, the CDR3 is TGTGCCAGCAGCGTAGGAGGACCGGGGACAGGCGATGGCTACACCTTC.

V and J are TRBV19 and TRBJ1-1; D is possibly TRBD1 (6 bases). V lost 3 bases, J lost 2 bases, and 10 bases lay in between. Germline V gene sequence: CDR1 LNHDA, CDR2 SQIVND (reference sequence). This CDR3 contains 14 residues. CDR3 region: CASSIGQINTEAFF. The CDR3 DNA reads as TGTGCCAGTAGTATCGGACAGATAAACACTGAAGCTTTCTTT.

V and J are TRBV2 and TRBJ1-5; no clear D. CDR3 size: 15 residues. Looked up from germline, CDR1 is SNHLY and CDR2 is FYNNEI. Trimming pared 3 bases from V and 1 base from J, leaving 10 bases between. CDR3 residues: CASSEMAVSNQPQHF. CDR3 in DNA: TGTGCCAGCAGTGAGATGGCAGTCAGCAATCAGCCCCAGCATTTT.

The V gene is TRBV6-5, the J gene TRBJ2-3; maybe TRBD2 (6 bases). V lost 6 bases and J lost 6, with 10 bases in between. CDR3 length: 12 residues. Germline CDR1 and CDR2: MNHEY and SVGAGI. The CDR3, as DNA: TGTGCCAGCAGCTCCGCGGGGGATACGCAGTATTTT. Its protein product is CASSSAGDTQYF.

This chain joins TRBV7-8 and TRBJ1-6, with a tentative D call TRBD1 (5 bases). This CDR3 contains 15 residues. Per the germline V gene, CDR1 is SGHVS and CDR2 is FQNEAQ. V was trimmed by 3 bases and J by 7 bases, leaving 13 bases between them. The CDR3 loop is CASSLGGAGNSPLHF. The DNA for the CDR3 is TGTGCCAGCAGCTTGGGAGGGGCAGGGAATTCACCCCTCCACTTT.

V usage is TRBV18 and J usage is TRBJ1-5; 7 bases align to TRBD1. CDR1 is KGHSH and CDR2 is LQKENI in the germline V gene. The CDR3 spans 15 residues. V shed 4 bases and J 1 base; nucleotides not matched to a gene: 4. The CDR3 sequence: CASSLDRVSNQPQHF. The CDR3 DNA sequence: TGTGCCAGCTCACTCGACAGGGTGAGCAATCAGCCCCAGCATTTT.

This rearrangement joins TRBV7-9 to TRBJ2-5, with D unclear. This CDR3 comprises 15 residues. V shed 5 bases and J shed 5 bases, with 18 bases lying between them. Germline CDR1 and CDR2: SEHNR and FQNEAQ (reference sequence). The chain's CDR3 is CASSPMEIAPETQYF. The DNA of the CDR3 is TGTGCCAGCAGCCCCATGGAAATAGCTCCCGAGACCCAGTACTTC.

The chain uses TRBV6-1 and TRBJ1-1; TRBD1 aligns across 9 bases. The V gene end was trimmed by 4 bases and the J gene end by 6 bases; junction bases not matched to a gene: 9. CDR1 and CDR2 (germline): MNHNS, SASEGT. This CDR3 comprises 15 residues. The CDR3, as DNA: TGTGCCAGCAGTGTCAAAGGACAGGGGAGGCCTGAAGCTTTCTTT. This translates into CASSVKGQGRPEAFF.

The CDR3 coding sequence is TGCGCCAGCAGTGAGGACAGTAATTCACCCCTCCACTTT. Its translation is CASSEDSNSPLHF. V usage is TRBV10-1 and J usage is TRBJ1-6; a weak D match, TRBD1 (5 bases). Trimming took 2 bases from V and 6 from J, leaving 5 bases between them. The CDR3 is made up of 13 amino acids. CDR1 and CDR2 (germline): WNHNN, SYGVQD (reference sequence).

The chain links TRBV7-9 to TRBJ2-1; D not certain. From germline, CDR1 is SEHNR and CDR2 FQNEAQ (reference sequence). This CDR3 spans 13 amino acids. Trimming took off 2 bases at V and 9 bases at J, with 11 bases between the two ends. CDR3 DNA: TGTGCCAGCAGCTTACTAGGTGGTACTGAGCAGTTCTTC. This codes for CASSLLGGTEQFF.

V gene TRBV30 combines with J gene TRBJ2-5, with 9 bases lining up with TRBD1. The DNA end is more similar to TRBJ2-7, so the J call may be wrong. Looked up from germline, CDR1 is GTSNPN and CDR2 is SVGIG (reference sequence). The length of the CDR3 is 13 residues. CDR3 DNA sequence: TGTGCCTGGAGTGGGGGGACAGGGAGCGAGCAGTACTTC. Translation gives CAWSGGTGSEQYF.

The V call is TRBV27, the J call TRBJ2-5; 12 bases are shared with TRBD2. J gave up 1 base and V 3 bases, and 12 bases lay outside the gene matches. The germline gives CDR1 MNHEY, CDR2 SMNVEV (reference sequence). The CDR3 is 19 residues long. For the CDR3, the DNA is TGTGCCAGCAGTTTTCTAGCGGGGGGGCCCGAACGTCTCCAAGAGACCCAGTACTTC. Its protein is CASSFLAGGPERLQETQYF.

V usage is TRBV7-3 and J usage is TRBJ1-4; the D is unclear. The CDR3 length is 14 residues. Germline V gene sequence: CDR1 SGHTA, CDR2 FQGTGA. Trimming removed 6 bases from V and 8 bases from J, with 16 bases in between. CDR3: CASRPPGPGEKLFF. The DNA of the CDR3 is TGTGCCAGCAGGCCCCCCGGTCCGGGGGAAAAACTGTTTTTT.

The chain links TRBV2 to TRBJ1-5; D might be TRBD1 (5 bases). CDR1 SNHLY and CDR2 FYNNEI come from the germline V gene. The CDR3 is made up of 13 amino acids. V dropped 6 bases and J dropped 11 bases, with 17 bases sitting between them. CDR3 in DNA: TGTGCCAGCAGCCTGCAGGGTACCGTGGCCCAGCATTTT. Encoded protein: CASSLQGTVAQHF.

V is TRBV4-1 and J is TRBJ2-7; weak D call: TRBD2 (5 bases). V gave up 1 base and J gave up 4 bases, with 14 bases separating them. CDR1 is MGHRA and CDR2 is YSYEKL in the germline V gene. The CDR3 spans 15 residues. Written as DNA, the CDR3 is TGCGCCAGCAGCCAAGCGGCGTACTCGGGGTACGAGCAGTACTTC. This gives the protein CASSQAAYSGYEQYF.

The gene calls are TRBV5-6 and TRBJ1-2, with TRBD1 identical over 7 bases. The junction had 4 bases not matched to a gene; V was cut back by 2 bases and J by 0 bases. CDR3 length: 15 residues. The germline V gene has CDR1 SGHDT and CDR2 YYEEEE. CDR3 nucleotide sequence: TGTGCCAGCAGCTTAAGGGGGCCACCTAACTATGGCTACACCTTC. Its translation is CASSLRGPPNYGYTF.

The rearrangement links TRBV2 to TRBJ1-4, with TRBD1 identical over 7 bases. This CDR3 spans 14 amino acids. J gave up 3 bases and V 6 bases, and 4 bases lay outside the gene matches. From germline, CDR1 is SNHLY and CDR2 FYNNEI. The DNA for the CDR3 is TGTGCCAGCAGCCAGGGGGTGGCTAATGAAAAACTGTTTTTT. Its protein product is CASSQGVANEKLFF. Full variable domain (missing parts from reference TRBV2 and TRBJ1-4): EPEVTQTPSHQVTQMGQEVILRCVPISNHLYFYWYRQILGQKVEFLVSFYNNEISEKSEIFDDQFSVERPDGSNFTLKIRSTKLEDSAMYFCASSQGVANEKLFFGSGTQLSVL.

The V call is TRBV2, the J call TRBJ1-3; 8 positions match TRBD1. V trimming: 9 bases; J trimming: 0 bases; junction bases outside the gene matches: 4. CDR3 length: 14 amino acids. Germline lookup yields CDR1 SNHLY and CDR2 FYNNEI. As DNA, the CDR3 is TGTGCCAGTCAGGGGGCGAGCTCTGGAAACACCATATATTTT. It is translated as CASQGASSGNTIYF.

The V call is TRBV6-5, the J call TRBJ2-1; no definite D call. V dropped 5 bases and J dropped 4 bases, with 9 bases sitting between them. The CDR3 is made up of 13 amino acids. The germline V gene has CDR1 MNHEY and CDR2 SVGAGI. The DNA for the CDR3 is TGTGCCAGCAGTCGCTCCCGGTACAATGAGCAGTTCTTC. It translates to CASSRSRYNEQFF.

This rearrangement joins TRBV4-1 to TRBJ1-5; 7 bases align to TRBD1. The germline V gene encodes CDR1 MGHRA and CDR2 YSYEKL. The CDR3 is 13 amino acids. The junction had 3 bases not matched to a gene; V was cut back by 4 bases and J by 6 bases. CDR3 sequence (DNA): TGCGCCAGCAGCCCTGACAGGGTTCAGCCCCAGCATTTT. Encoded protein: CASSPDRVQPQHF.

The chain couples TRBV19 to TRBJ2-3; possibly TRBD2 for D (6 bases). The CDR3 spans 13 residues. CDR1 is LNHDA and CDR2 is SQIVND in the germline V gene (reference sequence). Trimming removed 2 bases at V and 8 bases at J, with 11 bases between. The CDR3 loop is CASSISPGGTQYF. CDR3 bases: TGTGCCAGTAGTATATCCCCCGGGGGTACGCAGTATTTT.

The chain combines TRBV7-2 with TRBJ2-1; 7 bases fit TRBD1. This CDR3 comprises 14 residues. With V trimmed by 5 bases and J by 3 bases, 4 bases remained unmatched. Per the germline V gene, CDR1 is SGHTA and CDR2 is FQGNSA. DNA for the CDR3: TGTGCCAGCAGCACCGGGACAGACTACAATGAGCAGTTCTTC. Amino acids: CASSTGTDYNEQFF.

The chain uses TRBV5-4 and TRBJ2-3, with TRBD2 identical over 8 bases. Germline loops: CDR1 SGHNT, CDR2 YYREEE (reference sequence). V dropped 2 bases and J dropped 5; count of bases not matched to a gene: 7. CDR3 size: 15 residues. CDR3 bases: TGTGCCAGCAGCTTCGGCGGGGGGCAAATAGATACGCAGTATTTT. This codes for CASSFGGGQIDTQYF. Complete variable domain (other parts from reference TRBV5-4 and TRBJ2-3): ETGVTQSPTHLIKTRGQQVTLRCSSQSGHNTVSWYQQALGQGPQFIFQYYREEENGRGNFPPRFSGLQFPNYSSELNVNALELDDSALYLCASSFGGGQIDTQYFGPGTRLTVL.

The chain recombines TRBV30 with TRBJ1-4; D remains unclear. Trimming took 4 bases from V and 0 from J, leaving 6 bases between them. Per the germline V gene, CDR1 is GTSNPN and CDR2 is SVGIG (reference sequence). The CDR3 loop spans 13 amino acids. This chain's CDR3 is CAWKLATNEKLFF. The CDR3, as DNA: TGTGCCTGGAAACTGGCAACTAATGAAAAACTGTTTTTT.

This clone was detected once. The rearrangement uses TRBV4-1 and TRBJ1-1; TRBD1 aligns across 8 bases. The length of the CDR3 is 16 residues. V lost 1 base and J lost 1; bases outside the gene matches: 5. In germline, CDR1 is MGHRA, CDR2 YSYEKL. The DNA of the CDR3 is TGCGCCAGCAGCCAAGGACAGGGGAGGGGGAACACTGAAGCTTTCTTT. Translating gives CASSQGQGRGNTEAFF.

The rearrangement joins TRBV6-1 to TRBJ2-1; D may be TRBD2 (6 bases). There are 15 residues in the CDR3. The V gene's germline CDR1 is MNHNS and CDR2 SASEGT. V gave up 2 bases and J gave up 7 bases, with 15 bases separating them. The CDR3 DNA is TGTGCCAGCAGTGAATGGGGGTGGGGGGAAAATGAGCAGTTCTTC. Translating gives CASSEWGWGENEQFF.

The chain is built from TRBV4-1 and TRBJ1-5; unclear D gene. The CDR3 spans 14 residues. Looked up from germline, CDR1 is MGHRA and CDR2 is YSYEKL. Trimming left V 4 bases short and J 8 bases short, with 15 bases between. CDR3 loop: CASSLIVYAEPQHF. The DNA for the CDR3 is TGCGCCAGCAGCCTAATCGTCTACGCGGAGCCCCAGCATTTT.

This sequence joins TRBV6-6 and TRBJ2-7; D unclear. CDR1 MNHNY and CDR2 SVGAGI come from the germline V gene (reference sequence). With 0 bases removed from V and 2 bases from J, the gap between germline ends came to 5 bases. The CDR3 consists of 13 residues. The CDR3 DNA follows: TGTGCCAGCAGTTACTCGTTAGCCTACGAGCAGTACTTC. It yields the protein CASSYSLAYEQYF.

The chain carries TRBV11-2 and TRBJ2-5; a weak D match, TRBD2 (6 bases). Germline CDR1 reads SGHAT; CDR2 reads FQNNGV. The CDR3 contains 18 residues. V lost 4 bases to trimming and J lost 0 bases, with 21 bases between them. The CDR3 protein is CASSYPVGLAPYQETQYF. The CDR3 bases are TGTGCCAGCAGCTACCCTGTTGGGCTAGCGCCGTACCAAGAGACCCAGTACTTC. The variable domain in full, with the rest retrieved from reference TRBV11-2 and TRBJ2-5, is EAGVAQSPRYKIIEKRQSVAFWCNPISGHATLYWYQQILGQGPKLLIQFQNNGVVDDSQLPKDRFSAERLKGVDSTLKIQPAKLEDSAVYLCASSYPVGLAPYQETQYFGPGTRLLVL.